This T cell receptor (beta chain) originates from a study of T cell repertoires in cytomegalovirus infection. General study points: HLA-C-restricted TCR beta clonotypes specific for CMV led the ex vivo response.

This CDR3 is built from 15 residues. CDR1 is MNHEY and CDR2 is SVGAGI in the germline V gene. Trimming removed 6 bases at V and 6 bases at J, with 21 bases between. Note on this clonotype: The antigen is not known.

TCRdb re-called the reads through MiXCR, storing one row per CDR3 protein. In the table there are approximately 600,000 distinct CDR3 sequences, 40% of which are singletons. J is TRBJ2-7 and V is TRBV6-5; weak D call: TRBD2 (7 bases). The source is a human donor in good health (CMV status not recorded). Some clones in this sample may be carry-over from other donors' samples. The specimen was cultured PBMCs, collected from culture after CMV antigen stimulation. The CDR3 reads CASSLFLRGPLEQYF. CDR3 coding DNA: TGTGCCAGCAGCTTATTTTTGCGGGGGCCTCTCGAGCAGTACTTC.